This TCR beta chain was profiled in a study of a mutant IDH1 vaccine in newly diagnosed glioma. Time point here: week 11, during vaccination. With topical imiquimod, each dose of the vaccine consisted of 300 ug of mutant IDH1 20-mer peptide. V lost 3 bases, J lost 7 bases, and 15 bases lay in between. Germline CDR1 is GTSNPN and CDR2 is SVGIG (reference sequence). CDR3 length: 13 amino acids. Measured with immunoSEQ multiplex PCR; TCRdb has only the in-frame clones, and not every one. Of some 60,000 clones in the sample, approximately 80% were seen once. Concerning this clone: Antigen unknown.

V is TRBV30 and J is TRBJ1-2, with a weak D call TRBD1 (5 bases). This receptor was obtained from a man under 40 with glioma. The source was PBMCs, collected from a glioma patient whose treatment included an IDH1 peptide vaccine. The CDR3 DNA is TGTGCCTGGAGCGCCGGGGGGTACGGTGGCTACACCTTC. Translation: CAWSAGGYGGYTF. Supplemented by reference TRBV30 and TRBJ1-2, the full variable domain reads SQTIHQWPATLVQPVGSPLSLECTVEGTSNPNLYWYRQAAGRGLQLLFYSVGIGQISSEVPQNLSASRPQDRQFILSSKKLLLSDSGFYLCAWSAGGYGGYTFGSGTRLTVV.